The next 20 T cell receptor beta chains were all read from a single sample in a study of blood T cells in healthy people across ages. Sample-barcoded 5' priming and a J-beta primer mix drove a second PCR of roughly 6 to 12 cycles. In TCRdb, the 5' RACE reads were re-called with MiXCR into one record per CDR3 protein. The table shows about 1.6 million distinct CDR3 sequences, with around 36% occurring only once. Sequencing used blood. These receptors were collected from a woman under 40 in good health.

This clonotype appeared many times. This sequence joins TRBV6-5 and TRBJ2-7, with D possibly TRBD2 on 5 matching bases. CDR3 length: 14 residues. Germline assignment: CDR1 MNHEY and CDR2 SVGAGI. V was clipped by 7 bases and J by 9 bases, with 22 bases between them. The CDR3 DNA sequence: TGTGCCAGCAACGCGCCCGGTCACTCGGGAAGGCAGTACTTC. This encodes CASNAPGHSGRQYF.

This clonotype was recorded a few times. In DNA form, the CDR3 reads TGTGCCAGCAGCGTAGCGGGGAGTAGCACAGATACGCAGTATTTT. Encoded protein: CASSVAGSSTDTQYF. This chain joins TRBV9 and TRBJ2-3; D perhaps matches TRBD2 (5 bases). In germline, CDR1 is SGDLS, CDR2 YYNGEE. The ends were cut back, 0 bases at V and 0 bases at J, with 8 bases in the middle. The CDR3 has 15 amino acids.

The rearrangement uses TRBV28 and TRBJ2-7, with D unresolved. This CDR3 spans 14 amino acids. Trimming left V 5 bases short and J 6 bases short, with 17 bases between. CDR1 is MDHEN, CDR2 SYDVKM, per germline. CDR3 region: CASSIPLSTAEQYF. The CDR3 DNA reads TGTGCCAGCAGTATACCTTTGAGCACCGCCGAGCAGTACTTC.

CDR3 sequence: CASSVPTGLNYGYTF. The CDR3 DNA follows: TGTGCCAGCAGTGTCCCGACAGGGTTGAACTATGGCTACACCTTC. V is TRBV2 and J is TRBJ1-2; 7 bases are a match to TRBD1. Trimming cost V 4 bases and J 2 bases; bases outside gene matches: 7. Germline V CDR1 and CDR2: SNHLY, FYNNEI. This CDR3 has 15 residues.

The chain is built from TRBV9 and TRBJ2-1; 9 positions agree with TRBD2. CDR1 is SGDLS, CDR2 YYNGEE, per germline. V lost 3 bases to trimming and J lost 5 bases; unmatched junction nucleotides: 6. The CDR3 runs to 15 residues. The CDR3 protein is CASSGIAGANNEQFF. CDR3 nucleotide sequence: TGTGCCAGCAGCGGAATAGCGGGAGCCAACAATGAGCAGTTCTTC.

A note on this clonotype: Germline is not matched at one junction end, which may reflect a read error. The chain is built from TRBV3-1 and TRBJ2-3; no definite D call. From germline, CDR1 is LGHDT and CDR2 YNNKEL (reference sequence). The CDR3 covers 15 residues. CDR3 nucleotides: TGTGCCGGCAGCCAACCCAGCCTTAGCACAGATACGCAGTATTTT. This gives the protein CAGSQPSLSTDTQYF.

V and J are TRBV30 and TRBJ2-3, with D unclear. Trimming left V 3 bases short and J 3 bases short, with 10 bases between. This CDR3 contains 13 residues. Germline V lookup: CDR1 GTSNPN, CDR2 SVGIG (reference sequence). Written as DNA, the CDR3 is TGTGCCTGGAGCAGAGATTCAACAGATACGCAGTATTTT. Translation: CAWSRDSTDTQYF. Filled out from reference TRBV30 and TRBJ2-3, the complete variable domain reads SQTIHQWPATLVQPVGSPLSLECTVEGTSNPNLYWYRQAAGRGLQLLFYSVGIGQISSEVPQNLSASRPQDRQFILSSKKLLLSDSGFYLCAWSRDSTDTQYFGPGTRLTVL.

This chain links TRBV29-1 with TRBJ1-1; 9 nucleotides align to TRBD1. From germline, CDR1 is SQVTM and CDR2 ANQGSEA. Trimming took 1 base from V and 1 from J; bases not matched to a gene: 4. This CDR3 region has 15 residues. This CDR3 reads CSVEGGTGPNTEAFF. CDR3 nucleotide sequence: TGCAGCGTTGAAGGGGGGACAGGGCCGAACACTGAAGCTTTCTTT.

The chain couples TRBV12-3 or TRBV12-4 to TRBJ1-5; possible D gene TRBD1, 5 bases. V lost 5 bases, J lost 6 bases, and 14 bases lay in between. The CDR3 sequence is 14 residues long. The CDR3 spells CASSPGPRGQPQHF. Here the CDR3 DNA reads TGTGCCAGCAGTCCGGGTCCAAGGGGTCAGCCCCAGCATTTT.

The chain carries TRBV12-3 or TRBV12-4 and TRBJ1-1; D not certain. V was cut by 6 bases and J by 1 base, with 12 bases left in between. The CDR3 length is 14 residues. In DNA, the CDR3 is TGTGCCAGCAGCTTGCGGCCAAAGAACACTGAAGCTTTCTTT. Amino acids: CASSLRPKNTEAFF.

This clonotype occurred many times. V is TRBV15 and J is TRBJ2-7; D gene unclear. In germline, CDR1 is LNHNV, CDR2 YYDKDF (reference sequence). The CDR3 extends over 13 amino acids. Trimming removed 0 bases at V and 3 bases at J, with 6 bases between. The CDR3, as DNA: TGTGCCACCAGCAGAGATGGTGTCTACGAGCAGTACTTC. Translation gives CATSRDGVYEQYF.

This clonotype has more than one count but fewer than ten. V usage is TRBV6-6 and J usage is TRBJ2-7; TRBD1 is a possible D gene (6 bases). The CDR3 consists of 13 residues. V lost 4 bases and J 4 bases, leaving 11 bases between the germline ends. The V gene's germline CDR1 is MNHNY and CDR2 SVGAGI (reference sequence). The CDR3 region has the DNA TGTGCCAGCAGTTCCGGGACAAAGTACGAGCAGTACTTC. This gives the protein CASSSGTKYEQYF.

The CDR3 nucleotides are TGCGCCAGCAGCTTGGGGCATGGGGTGAGCACTGAAGCTTTCTTT. Amino acids: CASSLGHGVSTEAFF. The chain has TRBV5-1 and TRBJ1-1; no definite D call. Germline-derived CDR1 and CDR2 are SGHRS and YFSETQ. This CDR3 has 15 residues. Trimming removed 0 bases at V and 4 bases at J, with 13 bases between.

The chain is built from TRBV20-1 and TRBJ2-7; TRBD2 aligns across 13 bases. The ends lost 1 base at V and 2 bases at J; junction bases unmatched: 14. In germline, CDR1 is DFQATT, CDR2 SNEGSKA (reference sequence). The CDR3 covers 19 residues. CDR3 sequence (DNA): TGCAGTGCTAGAGTTAAAGGGACCGGGACTAGCGGGAACCCCTACGAGCAGTACTTC. It is translated as CSARVKGTGTSGNPYEQYF.

As regards this clonotype: This may be a read error, as it is one base from a much larger clone. CDR3 protein: CASSLQGKGQLQHF. The CDR3 bases are TGTGCCAGCAGTTTACAGGGTAAAGGGCAGCTCCAGCATTTT. The chain links TRBV12-3 or TRBV12-4 to TRBJ1-5; maybe TRBD1 (5 bases). CDR3 length: 14 amino acids.

This clonotype has more than one count but fewer than ten. This chain connects TRBV9 to TRBJ2-3, with 14 bases fitting TRBD2. In germline, CDR1 is SGDLS, CDR2 YYNGEE. CDR3 size: 16 residues. J lost 4 bases, V lost 0 bases, and 1 base had no gene match. In DNA, the CDR3 is TGTGCCAGCAGCGTAGCGGGACTAGCGGGAGCAGATACGCAGTATTTT. It codes for CASSVAGLAGADTQYF.

To note about this clonotype: A read error may produce the germline difference seen at one junction end. The chain combines TRBV6-2 or TRBV6-3 with TRBJ2-1, with 10 bases that match TRBD2. This CDR3 contains 16 residues. From germline, CDR1 is MNHEY and CDR2 SVGEGT. CDR3 sequence (DNA): TGTGCCAGCAGTTACCCTAGCGGGGGATCCTACTATGAGCAGTTCTTC. It is translated as CASSYPSGGSYYEQFF.

J is TRBJ2-7 and V is TRBV27; either TRBD1 or TRBD2 may fit D (5 bases each). V was clipped by 1 base and J by 5 bases, with 12 bases between them. Germline V gene lookup returns CDR1 MNHEY and CDR2 SMNVEV (reference sequence). The CDR3 totals 14 residues. The CDR3 region has the DNA TGTGCCAGCAGTTTATTGGGGGAATCCCACGAGCAGTACTTC. Encoded protein: CASSLLGESHEQYF.

This clonotype was counted a few times. This chain links TRBV4-1 with TRBJ2-7, with 7 bases that match TRBD1. The CDR3 sequence is 18 residues long. The V segment lost 5 bases and the J segment 0 bases; nucleotides outside the gene matches: 16. The germline V gene encodes CDR1 MGHRA and CDR2 YSYEKL. CDR3 sequence reads: CASSATGAGGPSSYEQYF. In DNA form, the CDR3 reads TGCGCCAGCAGCGCTACAGGGGCAGGGGGACCGAGCTCCTACGAGCAGTACTTC.

On this clonotype itself: Its ends do not fully match the called genes, so a read error is possible. V is TRBV20-1 and J is TRBJ2-1, with D maybe TRBD2 (5 bases). Germline V lookup: CDR1 DFQATT, CDR2 SNEGSKA (reference sequence). The CDR3 covers 17 residues. CDR3 residues: CSARDYASRTSYNEQFF. In DNA, the CDR3 is TGCAGTGCCAGAGATTACGCTAGCCGAACCTCCTACAATGAGCAGTTCTTC.